There are many counts of the clone carrying this T cell receptor (beta chain). The germline CDR1 and CDR2 sequences are SEHNR and FQNEAQ (reference sequence). This CDR3 spans 15 amino acids. V lost 7 bases, J lost 4 bases, and 17 bases lay in between. These data are taken from a study of naive and memory T cell subsets. An equimolar mix of two oligonucleotides served as the beta constant-region primer for TRBC1 and TRBC2. Four rounds of PCR amplified the ligated cDNA using nested alpha and beta constant-region primers plus SP2. TCRdb re-derived calls from the UMI-ligation and nested PCR reads in MiXCR, one entry per CDR3 protein. The sample holds 20,000 to 25,000 distinct CDR3 sequences; about 10% are singletons and the top ten take approximately 21%. Sequential positive selection took CD4 T cells first, then CD8 T cells.

The TCR was taken from a human donor in good health. V is TRBV7-9 and J is TRBJ2-1; D remains ambiguous. Specimen: central memory CD8+ T cells from blood. The CDR3 nucleotides are TGTGCCAGCACCCCTTCGGGTAGTCCTTACAATGAGCAGTTCTTC. Its translation: CASTPSGSPYNEQFF.